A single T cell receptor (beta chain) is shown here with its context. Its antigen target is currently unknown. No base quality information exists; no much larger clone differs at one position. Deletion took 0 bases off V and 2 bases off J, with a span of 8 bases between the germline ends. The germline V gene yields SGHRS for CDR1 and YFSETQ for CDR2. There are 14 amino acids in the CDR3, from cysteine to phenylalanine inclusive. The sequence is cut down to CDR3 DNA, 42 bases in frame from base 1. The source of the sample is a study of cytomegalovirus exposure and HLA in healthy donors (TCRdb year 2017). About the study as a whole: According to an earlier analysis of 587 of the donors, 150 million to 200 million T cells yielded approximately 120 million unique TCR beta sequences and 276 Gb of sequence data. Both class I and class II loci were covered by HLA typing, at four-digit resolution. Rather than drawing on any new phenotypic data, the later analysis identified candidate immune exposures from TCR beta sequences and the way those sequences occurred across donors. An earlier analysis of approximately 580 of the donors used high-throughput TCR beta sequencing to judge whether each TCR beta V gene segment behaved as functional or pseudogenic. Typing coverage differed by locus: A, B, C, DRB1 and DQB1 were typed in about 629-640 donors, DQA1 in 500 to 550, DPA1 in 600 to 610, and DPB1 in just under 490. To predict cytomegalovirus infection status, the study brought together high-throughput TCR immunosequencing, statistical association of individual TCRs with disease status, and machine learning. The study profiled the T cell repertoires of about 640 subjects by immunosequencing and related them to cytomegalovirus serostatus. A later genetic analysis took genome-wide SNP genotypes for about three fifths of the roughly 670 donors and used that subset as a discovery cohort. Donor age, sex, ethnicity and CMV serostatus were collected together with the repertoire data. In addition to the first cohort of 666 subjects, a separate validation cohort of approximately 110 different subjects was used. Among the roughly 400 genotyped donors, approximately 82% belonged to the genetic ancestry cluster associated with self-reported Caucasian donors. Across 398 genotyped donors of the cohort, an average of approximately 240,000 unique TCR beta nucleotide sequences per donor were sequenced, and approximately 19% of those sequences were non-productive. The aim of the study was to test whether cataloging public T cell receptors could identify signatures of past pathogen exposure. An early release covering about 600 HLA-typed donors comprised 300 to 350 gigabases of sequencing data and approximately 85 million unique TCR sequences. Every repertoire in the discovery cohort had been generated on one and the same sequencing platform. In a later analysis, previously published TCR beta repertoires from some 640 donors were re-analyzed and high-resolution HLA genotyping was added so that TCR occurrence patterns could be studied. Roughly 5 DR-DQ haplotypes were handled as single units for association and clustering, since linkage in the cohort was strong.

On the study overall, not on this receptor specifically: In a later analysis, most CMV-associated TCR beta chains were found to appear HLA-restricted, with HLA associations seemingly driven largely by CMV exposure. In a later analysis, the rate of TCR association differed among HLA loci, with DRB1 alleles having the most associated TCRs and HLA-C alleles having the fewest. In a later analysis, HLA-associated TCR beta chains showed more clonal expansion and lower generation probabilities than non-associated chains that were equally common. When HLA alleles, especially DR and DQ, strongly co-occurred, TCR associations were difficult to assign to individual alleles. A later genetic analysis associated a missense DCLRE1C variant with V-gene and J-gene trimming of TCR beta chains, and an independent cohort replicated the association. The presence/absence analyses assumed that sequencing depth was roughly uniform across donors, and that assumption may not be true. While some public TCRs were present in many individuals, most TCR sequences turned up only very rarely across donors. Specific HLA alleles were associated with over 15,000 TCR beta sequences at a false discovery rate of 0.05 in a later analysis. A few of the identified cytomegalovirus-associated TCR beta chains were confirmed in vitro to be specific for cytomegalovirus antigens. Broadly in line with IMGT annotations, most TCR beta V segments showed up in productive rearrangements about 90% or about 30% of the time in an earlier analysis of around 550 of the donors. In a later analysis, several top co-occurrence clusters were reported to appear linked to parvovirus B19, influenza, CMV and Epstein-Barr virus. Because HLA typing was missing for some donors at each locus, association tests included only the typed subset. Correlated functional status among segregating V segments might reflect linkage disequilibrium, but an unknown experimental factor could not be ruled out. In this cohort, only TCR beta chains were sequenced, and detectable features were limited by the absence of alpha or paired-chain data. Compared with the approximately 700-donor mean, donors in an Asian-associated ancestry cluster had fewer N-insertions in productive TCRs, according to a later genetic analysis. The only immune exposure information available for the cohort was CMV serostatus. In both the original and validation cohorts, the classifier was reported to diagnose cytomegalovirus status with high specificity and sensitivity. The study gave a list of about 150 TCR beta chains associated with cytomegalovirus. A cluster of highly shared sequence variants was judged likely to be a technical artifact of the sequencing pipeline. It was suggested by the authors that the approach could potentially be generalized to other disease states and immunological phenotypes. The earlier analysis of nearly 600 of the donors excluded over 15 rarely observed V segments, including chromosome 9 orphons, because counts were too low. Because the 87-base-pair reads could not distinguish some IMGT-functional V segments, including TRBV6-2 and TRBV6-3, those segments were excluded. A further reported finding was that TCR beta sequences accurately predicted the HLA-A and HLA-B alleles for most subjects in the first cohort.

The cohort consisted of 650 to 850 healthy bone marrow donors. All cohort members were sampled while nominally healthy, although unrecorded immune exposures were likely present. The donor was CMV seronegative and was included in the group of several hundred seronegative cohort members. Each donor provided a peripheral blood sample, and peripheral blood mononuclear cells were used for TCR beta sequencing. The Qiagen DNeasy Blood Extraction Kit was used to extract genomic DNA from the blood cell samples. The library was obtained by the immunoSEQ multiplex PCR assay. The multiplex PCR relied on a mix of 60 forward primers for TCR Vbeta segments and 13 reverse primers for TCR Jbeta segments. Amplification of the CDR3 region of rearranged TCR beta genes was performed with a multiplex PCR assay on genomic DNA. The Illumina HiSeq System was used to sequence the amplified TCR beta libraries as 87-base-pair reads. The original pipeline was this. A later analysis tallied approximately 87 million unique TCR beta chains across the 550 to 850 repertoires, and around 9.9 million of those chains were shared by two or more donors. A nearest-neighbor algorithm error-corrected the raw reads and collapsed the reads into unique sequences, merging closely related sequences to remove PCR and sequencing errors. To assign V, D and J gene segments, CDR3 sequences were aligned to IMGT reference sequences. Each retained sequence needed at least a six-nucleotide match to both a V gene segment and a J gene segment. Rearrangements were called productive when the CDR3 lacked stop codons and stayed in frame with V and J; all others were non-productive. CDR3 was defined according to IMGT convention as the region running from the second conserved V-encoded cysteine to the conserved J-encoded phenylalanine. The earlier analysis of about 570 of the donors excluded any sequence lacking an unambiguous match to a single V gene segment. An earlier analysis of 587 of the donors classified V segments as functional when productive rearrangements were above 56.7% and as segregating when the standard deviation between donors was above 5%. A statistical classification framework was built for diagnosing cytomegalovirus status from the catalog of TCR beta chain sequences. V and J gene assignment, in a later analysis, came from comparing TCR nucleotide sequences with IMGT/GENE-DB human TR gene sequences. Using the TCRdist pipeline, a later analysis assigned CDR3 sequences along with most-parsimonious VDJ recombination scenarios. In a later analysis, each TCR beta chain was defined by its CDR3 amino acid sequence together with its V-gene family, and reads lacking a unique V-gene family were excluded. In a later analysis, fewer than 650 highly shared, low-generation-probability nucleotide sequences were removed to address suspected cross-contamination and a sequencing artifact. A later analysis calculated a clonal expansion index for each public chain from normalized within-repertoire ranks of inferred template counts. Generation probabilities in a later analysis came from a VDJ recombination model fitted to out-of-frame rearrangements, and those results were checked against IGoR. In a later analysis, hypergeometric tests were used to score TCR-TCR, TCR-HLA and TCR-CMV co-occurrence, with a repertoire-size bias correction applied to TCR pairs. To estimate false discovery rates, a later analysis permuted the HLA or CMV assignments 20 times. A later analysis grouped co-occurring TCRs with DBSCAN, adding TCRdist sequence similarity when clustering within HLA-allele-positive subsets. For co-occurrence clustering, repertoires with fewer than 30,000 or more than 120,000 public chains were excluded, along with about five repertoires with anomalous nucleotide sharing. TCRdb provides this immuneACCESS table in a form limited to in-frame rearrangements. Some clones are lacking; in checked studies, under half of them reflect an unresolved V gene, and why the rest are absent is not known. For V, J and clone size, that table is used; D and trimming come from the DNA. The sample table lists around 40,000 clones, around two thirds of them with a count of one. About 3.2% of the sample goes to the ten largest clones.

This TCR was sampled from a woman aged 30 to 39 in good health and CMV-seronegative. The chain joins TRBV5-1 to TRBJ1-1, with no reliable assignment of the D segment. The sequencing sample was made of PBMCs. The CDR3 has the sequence CASSLAPLNTEAFF. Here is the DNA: TGCGCCAGCAGCTTGGCCCCCCTCAACACTGAAGCTTTCTTT.